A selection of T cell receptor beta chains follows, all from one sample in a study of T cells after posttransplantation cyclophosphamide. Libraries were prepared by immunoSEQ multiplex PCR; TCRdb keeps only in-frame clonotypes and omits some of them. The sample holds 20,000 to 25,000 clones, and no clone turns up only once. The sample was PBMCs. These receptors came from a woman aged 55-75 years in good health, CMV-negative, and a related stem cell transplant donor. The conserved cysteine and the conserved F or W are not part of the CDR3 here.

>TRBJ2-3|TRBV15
ATTPNRGSRTSPQY
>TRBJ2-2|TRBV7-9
ASSTLAGARTGELF
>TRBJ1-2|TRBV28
ATLSYRGTNYGYT
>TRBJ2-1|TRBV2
ASSEQGLGEQF
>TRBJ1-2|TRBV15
ATSRLSPGQFIYGYT
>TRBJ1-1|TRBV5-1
ASSLNQGYTEAF
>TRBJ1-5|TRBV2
ASTNSNNQPQH
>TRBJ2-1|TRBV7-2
ASSLALRLAGGNEQF
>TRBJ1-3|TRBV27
ASSLNFDSGNTIY
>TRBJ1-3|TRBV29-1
SVEVGGNTIY
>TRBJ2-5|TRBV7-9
ASSFNLGGRGETQY
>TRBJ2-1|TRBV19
ASSIVPGGPNEQF
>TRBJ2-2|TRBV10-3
AISESGTANTGELF
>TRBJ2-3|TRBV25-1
ASTRELGTQY
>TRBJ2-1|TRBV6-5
ASSYSRDYFNEQF
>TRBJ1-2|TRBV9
ASSGTGSYGYT
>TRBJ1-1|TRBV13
ASSFPTENTEAF
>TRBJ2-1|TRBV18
ASSLAGGRYNEQF
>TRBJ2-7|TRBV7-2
ASSDDLAVLSFYEQY
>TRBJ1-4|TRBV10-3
ASQGNNEKLF
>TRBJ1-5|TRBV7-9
ASSLTSREGQPQH
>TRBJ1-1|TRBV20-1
SATGGPEAF